The 15 T cell receptor beta chains presented below share a single source sample, sequenced in a study of cytomegalovirus exposure and HLA in healthy donors. This PCR relied on a set of 60 Vbeta primers and 13 Jbeta primers. Using immunoSEQ multiplex PCR, the repertoire was profiled, and TCRdb retains in-frame clones only, with some absent. The sample includes roughly 180,000 clones, around 85% seen only once; the top ten take approximately 8.5%. Input material: PBMCs. These TCRs come from a man younger than 30 in good health and CMV-seropositive.

This chain joins TRBV7-8 and TRBJ2-5; weak D call: TRBD1 (5 bases). V lost 5 bases to trimming and J lost 5 bases, with 21 bases between them. Germline assignment: CDR1 SGHVS and CDR2 FQNEAQ. There are 16 residues in the CDR3. The CDR3 reads CASSPGRVGPQETQYF. In nucleotides, the CDR3 is TGTGCCAGCAGCCCAGGAAGGGTGGGGCCCCAGGAGACCCAGTACTTC.

The chain recombines TRBV18 with TRBJ1-3; D perhaps matches TRBD1 (5 bases). V dropped 0 bases and J dropped 4 bases, with 13 bases sitting between them. This CDR3 contains 16 residues. CDR1 and CDR2 (germline): KGHSH, LQKENI. The CDR3 bases are TGTGCCAGCTCACCACCGCAGGCAGGGCGCGGAAACACCATATATTTT. It is translated as CASSPPQAGRGNTIYF. The variable domain in full, with the rest retrieved from reference TRBV18 and TRBJ1-3, is NAGVMQNPRHLVRRRGQEARLRCSPMKGHSHVYWYRQLPEEGLKFMVYLQKENIIDESGMPKERFSAEFPKEGPSILRIQQVVRGDSAAYFCASSPPQAGRGNTIYFGEGSWLTVV.

The chain links TRBV6-6 to TRBJ1-3; weak D call: TRBD1 (5 bases). Germline V gene sequence: CDR1 MNHNY, CDR2 SVGAGI (reference sequence). The CDR3 spans 11 residues. Trimming removed 5 bases from V and 9 bases from J, with 8 bases in between. DNA of the CDR3: TGTGCCAGCAGTACGGGGGTCACCATATATTTT. Amino acid sequence: CASSTGVTIYF.

The chain uses TRBV5-1 and TRBJ2-1; 15 positions agree with TRBD2. V lost 3 bases, J lost 3 bases, and 7 bases stayed unmatched. Looked up from germline, CDR1 is SGHRS and CDR2 is YFSETQ. The CDR3 runs to 18 residues. Written as DNA, the CDR3 is TGCGCCAGCAGCTGGGGACTAGCGGGGGGCGTAGTCTACAATGAGCAGTTCTTC. Protein: CASSWGLAGGVVYNEQFF.

The V call is TRBV9, the J call TRBJ2-2; 10 bases agree with TRBD1. Trimming took 0 bases from V and 6 from J; bases not matched to a gene: 8. The CDR3 extends over 17 amino acids. The germline gives CDR1 SGDLS, CDR2 YYNGEE. CDR3 loop: CASSVAIGDRGSGELFF. CDR3 nucleotides: TGTGCCAGCAGCGTAGCGATCGGGGACAGGGGCTCCGGGGAGCTGTTTTTT.

This chain links TRBV19 with TRBJ2-7, with 7 bases aligning to TRBD2. In germline, CDR1 is LNHDA, CDR2 SQIVND (reference sequence). Losses at the gene ends were 8 bases for V and 3 bases for J; bases not matched to a gene: 19. This CDR3 region has 17 residues. The CDR3, as DNA: TGTGCCAGTGGGCCTCTAGGGCTTGGGGGGGACCTCTACGAGCAGTACTTC. Translating gives CASGPLGLGGDLYEQYF.

The chain uses TRBV7-6 and TRBJ2-5, with D tentatively TRBD2 (6 bases). The DNA end is a closer match to TRBJ2-7, so the J assignment may be wrong. Looked up from germline, CDR1 is SGHVS and CDR2 is FNYEAQ. The CDR3 is 13 residues long. CDR3 DNA: TGTGCCAGCAGCTCAAACCGGGAGCACGAGCAGTACTTC. This sequence encodes CASSSNREHEQYF.

The rearrangement links TRBV18 to TRBJ2-5, with TRBD2 as a possible D gene (6 bases). Germline CDR1 reads KGHSH; CDR2 reads LQKENI. The CDR3 is made up of 16 amino acids. Trimming took 3 bases from V and 4 from J, leaving 18 bases between them. CDR3 sequence: CASSPMRGLNTETQYF. CDR3 DNA: TGTGCCAGCTCACCTATGCGGGGCCTAAATACAGAGACCCAGTACTTC. The variable domain in full, completed from reference TRBV18 and TRBJ2-5, reads NAGVMQNPRHLVRRRGQEARLRCSPMKGHSHVYWYRQLPEEGLKFMVYLQKENIIDESGMPKERFSAEFPKEGPSILRIQQVVRGDSAAYFCASSPMRGLNTETQYFGPGTRLLVL.

This clone has a single count. The chain links TRBV21-1 to TRBJ2-4; TRBD2 was called by the table and not checked on the DNA. TRBV21-1 is a pseudogene segment. The CDR3 sequence is 21 residues long. CDR3 protein: CASSKFLGIPSMGGAKNIQYF. In DNA, the CDR3 is TGTGCCAGCAGCAAATTCTTGGGGATTCCCTCGATGGGGGGGGCCAAAAACATTCAGTACTTC.

The chain has TRBV30 and TRBJ2-2, with D tentatively TRBD2 (6 bases). Germline V gene sequence: CDR1 GTSNPN, CDR2 SVGIG (reference sequence). This CDR3 has 15 residues. The V gene lost 4 bases and the J gene lost 3 bases, with 15 bases spanning the gap. The CDR3 region is CAWTPLGGYTGELFF. In nucleotides, the CDR3 is TGTGCCTGGACGCCCCTTGGGGGGTACACCGGGGAGCTGTTTTTT. The complete variable domain, with remaining parts taken from reference TRBV30 and TRBJ2-2, reads SQTIHQWPATLVQPVGSPLSLECTVEGTSNPNLYWYRQAAGRGLQLLFYSVGIGQISSEVPQNLSASRPQDRQFILSSKKLLLSDSGFYLCAWTPLGGYTGELFFGEGSRLTVL.

The rearrangement links TRBV5-6 to TRBJ2-3; 8 bases are a match to TRBD2. The CDR3 extends over 16 amino acids. Germline values: CDR1 SGHDT, CDR2 YYEEEE. V shed 2 bases, J shed 0 bases, and the junction held 5 bases outside the gene matches. Written as DNA, the CDR3 is TGTGCCAGCAGCTTAGGGCTAGCGGGTAGCACAGATACGCAGTATTTT. Amino acid sequence: CASSLGLAGSTDTQYF.

V and J are TRBV19 and TRBJ2-7; D ambiguous. In germline, CDR1 is LNHDA, CDR2 SQIVND (reference sequence). The CDR3 extends over 15 amino acids. V lost 3 bases and J 0 bases, leaving 12 bases between the germline ends. CDR3 nucleotide sequence: TGTGCCAGTAGTATCGCTGTAGTAACCTCCTACGAGCAGTACTTC. As protein: CASSIAVVTSYEQYF.

The chain couples TRBV9 to TRBJ2-7; 9 bases match TRBD1. This CDR3 is 13 amino acids long. CDR1 SGDLS and CDR2 YYNGEE come from the germline V gene. The V and J ends lost 3 bases and 4 bases, in that order; junction bases with no gene match: 2. The CDR3 protein is CASSGGQGYEQYF. In DNA form, the CDR3 reads TGTGCCAGCAGCGGAGGACAGGGGTACGAGCAGTACTTC.

This chain joins TRBV10-2 and TRBJ2-5; a weak D match, TRBD2 (5 bases). Between the trimmed V and J ends, which lost 6 bases and 5 bases, there was a span of 7 bases. The germline V gene has CDR1 WSHSY and CDR2 SAAADI. This CDR3 is built from 11 residues. The CDR3 nucleotides read TGCGCCAGCAGCCCGGGGGAGACCCAGTACTTC. It codes for CASSPGETQYF.

The genes are TRBV6-5 and TRBJ2-7, with TRBD2 matching 8 bases. The V and J ends lost 2 bases and 1 base, in that order; junction bases with no gene match: 4. Germline assignment: CDR1 MNHEY and CDR2 SVGAGI. This CDR3 comprises 15 residues. The DNA for the CDR3 is TGTGCCAGCAGTTACCTCGGGGGGGTATCCTACGAGCAGTACTTC. It is translated as CASSYLGGVSYEQYF.